A selection of T cell receptor beta chains follows, all from one sample in a study of cytomegalovirus exposure and HLA in healthy donors. Repertoires were generated with immunoSEQ multiplex PCR, while TCRdb's copy carries only in-frame clones and drops some. The sample records around 120,000 clones, less than 65% being singletons. Sequencing was performed on PBMCs. Receptors originate from a man aged 40-50 years in good health and CMV-seropositive. CDR3s include the opening cysteine and the closing phenylalanine or tryptophan. A D gene is named only where the DNA matches it firmly. The size field is filled for only some rows; it gives once, few, many or a size class.

clone_size | d_call | j_call | v_call | cdr3_nt | cdr3_aa
. | . | TRBJ1-6 | TRBV5-1 | TGCGCCAGCAGCCCGAATCCGACAGGTACTAATTCACCCCTCCACTTT | CASSPNPTGTNSPLHF
. | TRBD1 | TRBJ1-2 | TRBV11-2 | TGTGCCAGCAGCCCGACGGGCAGGGACAGAAACTATGGCTACACCTTC | CASSPTGRDRNYGYTF
. | TRBD2 | TRBJ2-1 | TRBV2 | TGTGCCAGCAGGCGACTAGCGGGGGGGCCAAATGAGCAGTTCTTC | CASRRLAGGPNEQFF
. | TRBD2 | TRBJ2-1 | TRBV9 | TGTGCCAGCAGCGTAGAACCGGGAGGGCCCCATGAGCAGTTCTTC | CASSVEPGGPHEQFF
. | . | TRBJ1-5 | TRBV2 | TGTGCCAGCAGTCTCTTGGGGGGTAACAATCAGCCCCAGCATTTT | CASSLLGGNNQPQHF
. | TRBD2 | TRBJ2-1 | TRBV14 | TGTGCCAGCAGCAAACTAGCGGGGGCGTACAATGAGCAGTTCTTC | CASSKLAGAYNEQFF
. | . | TRBJ2-7 | TRBV10-1 | TGCGCCAGCAGTCCACAGGTCTCCTACGAGCAGTACTTC | CASSPQVSYEQYF
. | TRBD1 | TRBJ2-7 | TRBV28 | TGTGCCAGCAGTCCCGGGACAGGGGCTCGTGAGCAGTACTTC | CASSPGTGAREQYF
. | TRBD2 | TRBJ2-7 | TRBV5-1 | TGCGCCAGCAGTTTGGAGATAGCGGGTTGGGACGAGCAGTACTTC | CASSLEIAGWDEQYF
few | TRBD2 | TRBJ2-3 | TRBV7-3 | TGTGCCAGCAGCTTACGCGGACTAGCAGACACAGATACGCAGTATTTT | CASSLRGLADTDTQYF
few | . | TRBJ1-5 | TRBV6-4 | TGTGCCAGCAGCGCTAGTCCGGGAGATCAGCCCCAGCATTTT | CASSASPGDQPQHF
few | . | TRBJ2-1 | TRBV5-4 | TGTGCCAGCAGCCCGTTGGTACGGGACAAGTACAATGAGCAGTTCTTC | CASSPLVRDKYNEQFF
. | . | TRBJ1-2 | TRBV7-9 | TGTGCCAGCAGCTATTCGGCTAACTATGGCTACACCTTC | CASSYSANYGYTF
. | . | TRBJ2-7 | TRBV5-1 | TGCGCCAGCAATAGAGGAGGGGGGGAAACCTACGAGCAGTACTTC | CASNRGGGETYEQYF
. | . | TRBJ2-7 | TRBV2 | TGTGCCAGCGCCCCCGACAGGACAAGCTCCTACGAGCAGTACTTC | CASAPDRTSSYEQYF
few | . | TRBJ2-2 | TRBV2 | TGTGCCAGCAGTGGACAGGGAGGCACCGGGGAGCTGTTTTTT | CASSGQGGTGELFF
. | . | TRBJ2-7 | TRBV27 | TGTGCCAGCAGTTTTTCTGGTCTAACCACCCTCTACGAGCAGTACTTC | CASSFSGLTTLYEQYF
. | TRBD1 | TRBJ2-7 | TRBV6-5 | TGTGCCAGTGGACAGGGGGCGCCCTACGAGCAGTACTTC | CASGQGAPYEQYF
. | TRBD2 | TRBJ2-5 | TRBV7-2 | TGTGCCAGCAAGACTAGCGGGGGGAGCCAAGAGACCCAGTACTTC | CASKTSGGSQETQYF
. | . | TRBJ2-7 | TRBV27 | TGTGCCAGCAGTCGCGAGCAGGGTCCCTACGAGCAGTACTTC | CASSREQGPYEQYF
. | . | TRBJ2-7 | TRBV28 | TGTGCCAGCAGTCTCGGACACCCCCGGGCCTACGAGCAGTACTTC | CASSLGHPRAYEQYF
. | TRBD2 | TRBJ2-3 | TRBV7-9 | TGTGCCAGCAGCTTAGTACCTAGCGGGAGGACAGATACGCAGTATTTT | CASSLVPSGRTDTQYF
. | TRBD2 | TRBJ2-7 | TRBV6-5 | TGTGCCACCCAATTTAGGGGCGGGAGTCTCTACGAGCAGTACTTC | CATQFRGGSLYEQYF
. | . | TRBJ1-2 | TRBV29-1 | TGCAGCGTTGGATTGACAGGCCTCTATGGCTACACCTTC | CSVGLTGLYGYTF
few | . | TRBJ2-2 | TRBV7-9 | TGTGCCAGCAGCTTTCCGGTAGGGGATACCGGGGAGCTGTTTTTT | CASSFPVGDTGELFF
. | . | TRBJ2-7 | TRBV7-2 | TGTGCCAGCAGCTTAGTTCAGTCCGAGCAGTACTTC | CASSLVQSEQYF
. | . | TRBJ2-1 | TRBV18 | TGTGCCAGCTCACTCTTTCCGACAGGTTACAATGAGCAGTTCTTC | CASSLFPTGYNEQFF
. | . | TRBJ1-5 | TRBV21-1 | TGTGCCAGCAGAACAGGGGCGCGCAATCAGCCCCAGCATTTT | CASRTGARNQPQHF
. | . | TRBJ2-5 | TRBV5-1 | TGCGCCAGCAGCTTGGCGGGATCAGAGACCCAGTACTTC | CASSLAGSETQYF
few | TRBD2 | TRBJ2-5 | TRBV5-1 | TGCGCCAGCAGCTTGGAGTTAGCGGGAGGTGGAGAGACCCAGTACTTC | CASSLELAGGGETQYF
once | TRBD1 | TRBJ2-7 | TRBV10-3 | TGTGCCATCAGTGACTACGGGACAGGGGGGGAGTTACGCAGAAACTACGAGCAGTACTTC | CAISDYGTGGELRRNYEQYF
. | TRBD2 | TRBJ2-3 | TRBV9 | TGTGCCAGCAGCACCCGGGGGTCTAGCGGGAGTATAACGGGTACGCAGTATTTT | CASSTRGSSGSITGTQYF
. | . | TRBJ1-1 | TRBV29-1 | TGCAGCGTGACGTGGAGGGTGAACACTGAAGCTTTCTTT | CSVTWRVNTEAFF
few | TRBD2 | TRBJ2-1 | TRBV7-3 | TGTGCCAGCAGCTTAAAGGCTGGACTAGCGGGCAATGAGCAGTTCTTC | CASSLKAGLAGNEQFF
. | . | TRBJ1-5 | TRBV27 | TGTGCCAGCAGTCCCGCCTGGGGGGTGAGCAATCAGCCCCAGCATTTT | CASSPAWGVSNQPQHF
. | . | TRBJ2-5 | TRBV9 | TGTGCCAGCAGCCCCAGGGCCCAGGGCGCTGAGACCCAGTACTTC | CASSPRAQGAETQYF
once | TRBD1 | TRBJ1-2 | TRBV6-6 | TGTGCCAGCAGTTTGACAGGGTACTTCTCCTATGGCTACACCTTC | CASSLTGYFSYGYTF
. | . | TRBJ2-7 | TRBV11-2 | TGTGCCAGCAGATCCACAGGGTATCCCGAGCAGTACTTC | CASRSTGYPEQYF
. | . | TRBJ2-5 | TRBV28 | TGTGCCAGCAGTTTTGGGCAGGGCCTCCAAGAGACCCAGTACTTC | CASSFGQGLQETQYF
. | TRBD2 | TRBJ2-1 | TRBV4-1 | TGCGCCAGCAGCCAAGTATCCAGGACTAGCGGGGACAGAGGCAATGAGCAGTTCTTC | CASSQVSRTSGDRGNEQFF
. | TRBD1 | TRBJ2-1 | TRBV11-1 | TGTGCCAGCAGCTTGACAGGGGACCTCTGGGAGCAGTTCTTC | CASSLTGDLWEQFF
. | TRBD1 | TRBJ1-1 | TRBV4-1 | TGCGCCAGCAGCCGAGCAGGGACAGGCACAATTGAAGCTTTCTTT | CASSRAGTGTIEAFF
. | . | TRBJ1-1 | TRBV30 | TGTGCCTGGAGTCGGGGTGAAAGGATGAACACTGAAGCTTTCTTT | CAWSRGERMNTEAFF
once | . | TRBJ2-5 | TRBV5-1 | TGCGCCAGCAGTGAGGTCCAAGAGACCCAGTACTTC | CASSEVQETQYF
. | TRBD1 | TRBJ1-2 | TRBV9 | TGTGCCAGCAGCGTACAGGGGGACTATGGCTACACCTTC | CASSVQGDYGYTF
once | TRBD1 | TRBJ1-2 | TRBV18 | TGTGCCAGCTCACGCGGGACAGGGTATGGCTACACCTTC | CASSRGTGYGYTF
few | TRBD1 | TRBJ2-5 | TRBV15 | TGTGCCACCAGCAGAGACAGGACAGGGGGCACAGAGACCCAGTACTTC | CATSRDRTGGTETQYF
. | TRBD2 | TRBJ2-1 | TRBV18 | TGTGCCAGCTCACCAATAATGACTAGCGGGAGTAATGAGCAGTTCTTC | CASSPIMTSGSNEQFF
. | TRBD1 | TRBJ1-1 | TRBV10-3 | TGTGCCATCAGTGAGTCGGTGGGACAGGAGAACACTGAAGCTTTCTTT | CAISESVGQENTEAFF
. | TRBD1 | TRBJ1-5 | TRBV18 | TGTGCCAGCTCACCACCAGGACAGGGCAGCAATCAGCCCCAGCATTTT | CASSPPGQGSNQPQHF
once | . | TRBJ1-2 | TRBV5-5 | TGTGCCAGCAGCTTGGCAACAGGTTCTAACTATGGCTACACCTTC | CASSLATGSNYGYTF
. | . | TRBJ1-6 | TRBV9 | TGTGCCAGCAGCGTAGGTGTTTCTAAGGGAGGGGGTAATTCACCCCTCCACTTT | CASSVGVSKGGGNSPLHF